This T cell receptor beta chain was captured in a study of patients and donors after allogeneic stem cell transplantation. Only a few counts were recorded for this clonotype. V shed 0 bases and J shed 2 bases, with 2 bases lying between them. This CDR3 comprises 13 residues. Germline CDR1 is SGDLS and CDR2 is YYNGEE. TCRdb ran MiXCR on the RT-PCR reads and lists one entry per CDR3 protein. The data show 400,000 to 450,000 distinct CDR3 sequences, under 20% seen once. Source material: blood, either unsorted or a sorted T cell fraction (not recorded which). The TCR sequence derives from a human donor who was either an allogeneic HSCT recipient or a stem cell or donor lymphocyte infusion donor (not recorded which). It is not recorded whose cells these are; they may come from a transplant donor. The chain combines TRBV9 with TRBJ2-2; no firm D call. This chain's CDR3 is CASSVENTGELFF. The CDR3 nucleotides read TGTGCCAGCAGCGTAGAAAACACCGGGGAGCTGTTTTTT.